The clone carrying this TCR beta chain has more than one count but fewer than ten. In the original processing: Researchers report that nucleated cell counts were estimated from reference gene primer amplification. Sequencing used immunoSEQ multiplex PCR; TCRdb keeps in-frame clones, though not all of them. D and trimming come from the DNA, and the V and J calls and clone size come from that table. The sample holds roughly 160,000 clones, about nine tenths seen once. Trimming took 4 bases from V and 1 from J; bases not matched to a gene: 4. The CDR3 loop spans 15 amino acids. Looked up from germline, CDR1 is SGHNT and CDR2 is YENEEA. These data originate in a study of blood T cell repertoires in COVID-19. Study at large: PBMCs, B-cell-depleted T cells, or T cells were the source of the cDNA or gDNA that made up the material.

This chain links TRBV11-3 with TRBJ2-3; 8 bases fit TRBD1. Sequenced material: peripheral blood. The sequence was obtained from a woman aged 55-70 years who had recovered from COVID-19. The CDR3 bases are TGTGCCAGCAGCTCGACAGGGGACGGCACAGATACGCAGTATTTT. Translated, it gives CASSSTGDGTDTQYF.